This paragraph covers one T cell receptor beta chain sequence. Its antigen is unknown. This sample is part of a study of vaccination effects on CD4 cells after COVID-19. Before sequencing, viral peptide pools were used by the ViraFEST assay to expand antigen-specific CD4+ T cells. The culture ran for around nine days, and then CD4+ T cells were isolated. None of these healthy vaccinees had been infected with SARS-CoV-2 before vaccination. Germline CDR1 and CDR2: LGHDT and YNNKEL (reference sequence). The CDR3 is 13 amino acids. The germline V and J ends were trimmed by 3 bases and 4 bases, with 9 bases remaining between them. Repertoires were generated with immunoSEQ multiplex PCR, while TCRdb's copy carries only in-frame clones and drops some. The sample records about 73,000 clones, roughly 79% being singletons.

This sequence originates from a human donor who received a COVID-19 vaccine. The gene calls are TRBV3-1 (or the pseudogene TRBV3-2) and TRBJ1-2; maybe TRBD1 (5 bases). The sequencing here drew on CD4+ T cells from PBMCs cultured with HCoV-NL63 spike peptides, taken before COVID-19 vaccination. This CDR3 reads CASSHLDSYGYTF. CDR3 bases: TGTGCCAGCAGCCACCTCGACAGCTATGGCTACACCTTC.